These 5 T cell receptor beta chains originate from one sample sequenced in a study of cytomegalovirus exposure and HLA in healthy donors. 13 Jbeta primers and 60 Vbeta primers were used for the PCR. Clones were sequenced by immunoSEQ multiplex PCR, and TCRdb holds only the in-frame ones, with some missing. The sample has more than 85,000 clones, more than 70% seen once. Sequenced input: PBMCs. The receptor set was obtained from a man younger than 40 in good health and CMV-seronegative.

The V call is TRBV5-5, the J call TRBJ1-5, with no clear D. The CDR3 loop spans 14 amino acids. Trimming shortened V by 2 bases and J by 0 bases, and 6 bases separated the two germline ends. Germline V gene sequence: CDR1 SGHKS, CDR2 YYEKEE (reference sequence). CDR3 protein: CASSFADSNQPQHF. The CDR3 region has the DNA TGTGCCAGCAGCTTTGCAGATAGCAATCAGCCCCAGCATTTT.

The J gene is TRBJ1-4, the V gene TRBV10-2; tentatively, D is TRBD1 (6 bases). Trimming removed 6 bases at V and 0 bases at J, with 11 bases between. CDR1 is WSHSY and CDR2 is SAAADI in the germline V gene. This CDR3 spans 15 amino acids. The CDR3 nucleotides read TGCGCCAGCAGAAGGACAGCTACAACTAATGAAAAACTGTTTTTT. Translating it yields CASRRTATTNEKLFF.

Comments on this clone: A read error may account for a junction end that differs from germline. V gene TRBV5-1 combines with J gene TRBJ2-5; TRBD2 matches 10 bases. Germline CDR1 and CDR2: SGHRS and YFSETQ. The CDR3 consists of 16 residues. The CDR3, as DNA: TGCGCCAGCACGGATGGACTAGCGGCCATCCAAGGGACCCAGTACTTC. It encodes CASTDGLAAIQGTQYF.

This clone was counted only a few times. The CDR3 region has the DNA TGTGCCAGCAGCCGAGCAGGGTCGGGTCAGCCCCAGCATTTT. This codes for CASSRAGSGQPQHF. V and J are TRBV7-2 and TRBJ1-5; D possibly corresponds to TRBD1 (5 bases). V was cut by 5 bases and J by 6 bases, with 14 bases left in between. This CDR3 has 14 residues. Germline CDR1 is SGHTA and CDR2 is FQGNSA.

This sequence joins TRBV15 and TRBJ2-4; no definite D call. There are 14 residues in the CDR3. CDR1 LNHNV and CDR2 YYDKDF come from the germline V gene (reference sequence). Trimming removed 0 bases from V and 6 bases from J, with 9 bases in between. The CDR3 loop is CATSRDSPLNIQYF. For the CDR3, the DNA is TGTGCCACCAGCAGAGATTCCCCACTAAACATTCAGTACTTC.